A selection of T cell receptor beta chains follows, all from one sample in a study of post-analysis software for immune sequencing data. TCRdb re-called the PCR reads through MiXCR, storing one row per CDR3 protein. The sample has 650,000 to 850,000 distinct CDR3 sequences, roughly 50% seen once. The sequencing sample was made of blood. The origin of the receptors is a girl between 5 and 17 years old with multiple sclerosis. Each CDR3 is given with its conserved first and last residue. Fields, in order: V gene, D gene, J gene, clone size, CDR3 DNA, CDR3 protein. D genes are given only for firm matches. Size values are once, few and many counts, or a class for expanded clones, and some rows have none.

TRBV20-1	-	TRBJ2-5	few	TGCAGTTCTAGAGATATACAGGGTGACGTTTTGGGGCAGTACTTC	CSSRDIQGDVLGQYF
TRBV5-1	TRBD1	TRBJ2-7	-	TGCGCCAGCAGCCGAGACGGACAGGGGCCCTACGAGCAGTACTTC	CASSRDGQGPYEQYF
TRBV27	-	TRBJ1-1	once	TGTGCCAGCAGTCCGGCTCGGGTCGGGGATCACACTGAAGCTTTCTTT	CASSPARVGDHTEAFF
TRBV5-1	-	TRBJ2-7	few	TGTGCCAGCAGTTTACTTCCAGGTTACGAGCAGTACTTC	CASSLLPGYEQYF
TRBV14	-	TRBJ2-2	-	TGTGCCAGCAGCCAAGATTGGGACACCGGGGAGCTGTTTTTT	CASSQDWDTGELFF
TRBV6-5	-	TRBJ2-1	few	TGTGCCAGCAGTTACTCCGGTCATGAGCAGTTCTTC	CASSYSGHEQFF
TRBV12-3/TRBV12-4	TRBD1	TRBJ1-5	once	TGTGCCAGCAGCTCGGGACAGGGTCGGTGGGGCCAGCATTTT	CASSSGQGRWGQHF
TRBV5-1	TRBD2	TRBJ2-3	-	TGCGCCAGCAGCTGGACTAGCGGGAGCGTAGATACGCAGTATTTT	CASSWTSGSVDTQYF
TRBV14	-	TRBJ1-2	-	TGTGCCAGCAGCCAACAGAACTATGGCTACACCTTC	CASSQQNYGYTF
TRBV15	TRBD1	TRBJ1-1	few	TGTGCCACTACACAGGGGGTGAACACTGAAGCTTTCTTT	CATTQGVNTEAFF
TRBV29-1	-	TRBJ2-7	-	TGCAGCGTTGAACTCAGACAGACCCCTTCCTACGAGCAGTACTTC	CSVELRQTPSYEQYF
TRBV12-3/TRBV12-4	-	TRBJ2-1	-	TGTGCCAGCAGTTTAAGGGAGGGGGACTACAATGAGCAGTTCTTC	CASSLREGDYNEQFF
TRBV6-6	-	TRBJ2-4	-	TGTGCCAGCAGCCTCCCGCTCGGGGGCCAGGGGAACATTCAGTACTTC	CASSLPLGGQGNIQYF
TRBV5-1	TRBD2	TRBJ2-7	-	TGCGCCAGCAACAAACTCAGCGGGGGCCCTCCGGAGGAGCAGTACTTC	CASNKLSGGPPEEQYF
TRBV12-3/TRBV12-4	TRBD1	TRBJ1-5	-	TGTGCCAGCAGTCTAACAGGGGTGAGCAATCAGCCCCAGCATTTT	CASSLTGVSNQPQHF
TRBV29-1	TRBD2	TRBJ2-7	-	TGCAGCGTTGGAGCGGGGCCATCCTACGAGCAGTACTTC	CSVGAGPSYEQYF
TRBV7-9	-	TRBJ1-6	few	TGTGCCAGCAGCTTAAATTATTCACCCCTCCACTTT	CASSLNYSPLHF
TRBV6-6	-	TRBJ1-1	-	TGTGCCAGCAGTTACTTAAACACTGAAGCTTTCTTT	CASSYLNTEAFF
TRBV6-5	-	TRBJ1-2	-	TGTGCCAGCAGTACCTCAGGGCTTGGTAACTATGGCTACACCTTC	CASSTSGLGNYGYTF
TRBV27	TRBD1	TRBJ1-2	many	TGTGCCAGCAGCCCGACAGGGGACTATGGCTACACCTTC	CASSPTGDYGYTF
TRBV29-1	-	TRBJ2-5	-	TGCAGCGTTGAAGGGAACAGGGAAGAGACCCAGTACTTC	CSVEGNREETQYF
TRBV7-8	-	TRBJ1-5	-	TGTGCCAGCAGCTTATATGGGGGAATCGATCAGCCCCAGCATTTT	CASSLYGGIDQPQHF
TRBV7-3	TRBD1	TRBJ1-2	-	TGTGCCAGCAGCCGGTCAGGGGGTAACTATGGCTACACCTTC	CASSRSGGNYGYTF
TRBV7-2	-	TRBJ1-2	-	TGTGCCAGCACCCGAAACGGGGTTTACTATGGCTACACCTTC	CASTRNGVYYGYTF
TRBV9	TRBD2	TRBJ2-3	-	TGTGCCAGCAGCGTAGACGGGGGGGCTGTCTTTCCAGATACGCAGTATTTT	CASSVDGGAVFPDTQYF
TRBV5-1	TRBD2	TRBJ2-7	few	TGCGCCAGCAGCTCGACTAGCGCAACGACCTACGAGCAGTACTTC	CASSSTSATTYEQYF
TRBV2	TRBD2	TRBJ2-7	-	TGTGCCAGCAGTGTAACTGGGACTAGCCGCCGAGGCGAGCAGTACTTC	CASSVTGTSRRGEQYF
TRBV20-1	-	TRBJ2-7	-	TGCAGTGCTTCCGGGGAGGGGGCGGGGTCCTACGAGCAGTACTTC	CSASGEGAGSYEQYF
TRBV20-1	TRBD1	TRBJ2-3	-	TGCAGTGCTAGGGGACAGACGGGAGATACGCAGTATTTT	CSARGQTGDTQYF
TRBV9	-	TRBJ2-5	-	TGTGCCAGCAGCGTAACGCCCAGCGGGCCCCAAGAGACCCAGTACTTC	CASSVTPSGPQETQYF
TRBV20-1	-	TRBJ1-1	-	TGCAGTGCCCTGACAGTGAACACTGAAGCTTTCTTT	CSALTVNTEAFF
TRBV4-1	TRBD2	TRBJ2-5	few	TGCGCCAGCAGCCAGGCCATCCTAGGACTAGCGGGGGAAGGAGGGGAGACCCAGTACTTC	CASSQAILGLAGEGGETQYF
TRBV27	-	TRBJ2-7	-	TGTGCCAGCAGCGCCGGGCCGACTACCTACGAGCAGTACTTC	CASSAGPTTYEQYF
TRBV20-1	TRBD2	TRBJ2-7	-	TGCAGTGCTAGCCGGCTAGCGGGCTACGAGCAGTACTTC	CSASRLAGYEQYF
TRBV5-1	TRBD1	TRBJ2-7	-	TGCGCCAGCAGCTTGGAGGGACAGGGCTCCGAGCAGTACTTC	CASSLEGQGSEQYF
TRBV5-1	-	TRBJ2-5	-	TGCGCCAGCAGCTTCAACCCCACAGGGGGGGGAGAGACCCAGTACTTC	CASSFNPTGGGETQYF
TRBV5-1	-	TRBJ1-6	few	TGCGCCAGCAGCTTGGGCGGAAAAACAGGGCCTTCTTCACCCCTCCACTTT	CASSLGGKTGPSSPLHF
TRBV20-1	TRBD2	TRBJ2-5	-	TGCAGTGCTAGAGCAGCGGGGTGGGAGACCCAGTACTTC	CSARAAGWETQYF
TRBV4-1	-	TRBJ2-7	few	TGCGCCAGCAGCCAAGAGGAGACAGGCTTATACGAGCAGTACTTC	CASSQEETGLYEQYF
TRBV5-1	-	TRBJ2-7	-	TGCGCCAGCAGAGCAGGACCCTACGAGCAGTACTTC	CASRAGPYEQYF